This T cell receptor beta chain was recorded in a study of human T cells and chemical hapten exposure. Each CDR3 protein is one row after TCRdb ran MiXCR on the 5' RACE reads. The sample contains roughly 110,000 distinct CDR3 sequences, 19% of which appear only once. Whole blood that had not been fractionated was the source of extracted total RNA. The V and J ends lost 3 bases and 7 bases, in that order; junction bases with no gene match: 8. Germline V CDR1 and CDR2: MDHEN, SYDVKM. This CDR3 spans 16 amino acids. The origin of this receptor is a human donor in good health. The chain carries TRBV28 and TRBJ1-6, with 8 bases aligning to TRBD1. The CDR3 loop is CASSFSGQALNSPLHF. The CDR3 DNA follows: TGTGCCAGCAGTTTCTCGGGACAGGCGTTGAATTCACCCCTCCACTTT.